The 9 T cell receptor beta chains reported below all come from one sample, sequenced in a study of shared clonotypes between healthy human individuals. Sequencing used immunoSEQ multiplex PCR; TCRdb keeps in-frame clones, though not all of them. This table holds about 2,100,000 clones, about 93% found once. Terminally differentiated effector memory CD45RA+ cells were excluded by CCR7 positive selection of CD45RO-negative cells. Sequenced input: naive CD8+ T cells from PBMCs. These receptor sequences come from a man aged 18-30 years in good health. Some clones in this sample may be carry-over from other donors' samples.

V gene TRBV6-1 combines with J gene TRBJ1-1; D gene uncertain. The germline CDR1 and CDR2 sequences are MNHNS and SASEGT. There are 14 residues in the CDR3. V lost 3 bases and J lost 5, with 13 bases in between. In DNA, the CDR3 is TGTGCCAGCAGTGACTGGGCCCTGGGGACTGAAGCTTTCTTT. The encoded protein is CASSDWALGTEAFF.

The J gene is TRBJ1-4, the V gene TRBV28; maybe TRBD1 (6 bases). Germline values: CDR1 MDHEN, CDR2 SYDVKM. The CDR3 covers 16 residues. V was shortened by 4 bases and J by 4 bases, with 16 bases between the two germline ends. CDR3 bases: TGTGCCAGCAGTTCCAAGAACAGGGACCATAATGAAAAACTGTTTTTT. It is translated as CASSSKNRDHNEKLFF. Full variable domain (missing parts from reference TRBV28 and TRBJ1-4): DVKVTQSSRYLVKRTGEKVFLECVQDMDHENMFWYRQDPGLGLRLIYFSYDVKMKEKGDIPEGYSVSREKKERFSLILESASTNQTSMYLCASSSKNRDHNEKLFFGSGTQLSVL.

As for this clone: The same CDR3 also results from other DNA sequences found in this sample. This chain connects TRBV11-2 to TRBJ2-7; unclear D gene. This CDR3 has 12 amino acids. Germline V lookup: CDR1 SGHAT, CDR2 FQNNGV. Trimming removed 4 bases from V and 3 bases from J, with 7 bases in between. Here the CDR3 DNA reads TGTGCCAGCAGCTCCCCTAGCTACGAGCAGTACTTC. As protein: CASSSPSYEQYF.

The chain couples TRBV27 to TRBJ2-2; 9 positions match TRBD1. The J segment lost 5 bases and the V segment lost 8 bases, leaving 6 bases of the junction unmatched. This CDR3 spans 14 amino acids. Germline values: CDR1 MNHEY, CDR2 SMNVEV (reference sequence). DNA for the CDR3: TGTGCCAGCCAAGGGACAGGGACGACCGGGGAGCTGTTTTTT. As protein: CASQGTGTTGELFF.

Note on this clone: This sample also contains other DNA sequences that code for the same CDR3. This chain links TRBV9 with TRBJ1-3; 8 bases line up with TRBD1. CDR1 is SGDLS, CDR2 YYNGEE, per germline. This CDR3 spans 14 amino acids. V shed 3 bases and J 3 bases; nucleotides not matched to a gene: 2. The CDR3 DNA sequence: TGTGCCAGCAGCGCAACAGGGGGTGGAAACACCATATATTTT. As protein: CASSATGGGNTIYF.

The count of this clone is one. The V call is TRBV11-2, the J call TRBJ2-7; D may be TRBD2 (6 bases). In germline, CDR1 is SGHAT, CDR2 FQNNGV. With 1 base removed from V and 1 base from J, the gap between germline ends came to 11 bases. The CDR3 spans 15 residues. The CDR3, as DNA: TGTGCCAGCAGCTTAGGGGCTAGCGTTTCCTACGAGCAGTACTTC. This sequence encodes CASSLGASVSYEQYF.

In the case of this clone: The same CDR3 can be traced to other DNA sequences in this sample. The J gene is TRBJ2-3, the V gene TRBV6-5, with 10 bases identical to TRBD2. Losses at the gene ends were 0 bases for V and 6 bases for J; bases not matched to a gene: 3. From germline, CDR1 is MNHEY and CDR2 SVGAGI. This CDR3 region has 15 residues. CDR3 nucleotide sequence: TGTGCCAGCAGTTACTCCCTAGCGGGAGCTGATACGCAGTATTTT. Protein: CASSYSLAGADTQYF.

The rearrangement uses TRBV30 and TRBJ2-7, with a weak D call TRBD2 (5 bases). The V gene lost 1 base and the J gene lost 7 bases, with 17 bases spanning the gap. CDR3 size: 14 residues. Germline-derived CDR1 and CDR2 are GTSNPN and SVGIG (reference sequence). In nucleotides, the CDR3 is TGTGCCTGGAGTGAATCTAGCCAGCCGCGAGAGCAGTACTTC. Encoded protein: CAWSESSQPREQYF.

V gene TRBV4-1 combines with J gene TRBJ2-1; 9 bases are a match to TRBD2. Germline CDR1 reads MGHRA; CDR2 reads YSYEKL. With 0 bases clipped from V and 5 bases from J, the junction kept 11 bases outside the gene matches. The CDR3 has 18 residues. The CDR3 sequence is CASSQDLISLAGNNEQFF. The CDR3 DNA reads TGCGCCAGCAGCCAAGATCTAATAAGCCTAGCGGGAAACAATGAGCAGTTCTTC.